Each of the 20 T cell receptor beta chains below was sequenced from the same sample in a study of blood T cell repertoires in COVID-19. Assay used: immunoSEQ multiplex PCR; TCRdb lists only in-frame clones, some missing. This table has 200,000 to 250,000 clones, 80% to 90% appearing once. Input material: peripheral blood. These receptors were obtained from a man in his 60s who had recovered from COVID-19.

The chain carries TRBV7-3 and TRBJ2-3; 9 bases map to TRBD1. The length of the CDR3 is 15 residues. Germline V gene data show CDR1 as SGHTA and CDR2 as FQGTGA. V dropped 1 base and J dropped 3; count of bases not matched to a gene: 2. CDR3 sequence: CASSLRQGGTDTQYF. DNA for the CDR3: TGTGCCAGCAGCTTAAGACAGGGGGGGACAGATACGCAGTATTTT.

This clone was seen many times. The chain has TRBV3-1 (or the pseudogene TRBV3-2) and TRBJ1-2, with D hard to call. V gave up 1 base and J gave up 4 bases, with 7 bases separating them. The CDR3 covers 13 residues. Germline values: CDR1 LGHDT, CDR2 YNNKEL (reference sequence). The CDR3 bases are TGTGCCAGCAGCCAAGGCGCCTCCTATGGCTACACCTTC. Residues: CASSQGASYGYTF.

In this sample, this clone turned up once. The chain combines TRBV7-2 with TRBJ1-3; TRBD1 matches 9 bases. This CDR3 has 16 residues. Germline V CDR1 and CDR2: SGHTA, FQGNSA. Germline trimming cut 5 bases from V and 3 bases from J; bases unmatched to any gene: 8. The CDR3 DNA reads as TGTGCCAGCAGCACCCGGACAGGGGAAGTTGGAAACACCATATATTTT. This gives the protein CASSTRTGEVGNTIYF.

The V and J genes are TRBV5-4 and TRBJ1-6; D not resolved. The V and J ends lost 3 bases and 6 bases respectively, with 10 bases between them. The CDR3 covers 14 residues. The germline CDR1 and CDR2 sequences are SGHNT and YYREEE (reference sequence). This CDR3 is CASSSEVGNSPLHF. As DNA, the CDR3 is TGTGCCAGCAGCTCCGAGGTCGGTAATTCACCCCTCCACTTT.

The gene calls are TRBV5-1 and TRBJ1-1; TRBD1 aligns across 10 bases. V trimming: 4 bases; J trimming: 5 bases; junction bases outside the gene matches: 8. CDR1 and CDR2 from the germline V gene are SGHRS and YFSETQ. The CDR3 has 15 amino acids. The CDR3 coding sequence is TGCGCCAGCAGCATCGGGACAGGGGTGGGGACTGAAGCTTTCTTT. This gives the protein CASSIGTGVGTEAFF.

The chain combines TRBV19 with TRBJ1-5; D uncertain. Germline-derived CDR1 and CDR2 are LNHDA and SQIVND (reference sequence). The CDR3 runs to 15 residues. V was clipped by 6 bases and J by 11 bases, with 23 bases between them. The CDR3 loop is CASSTGSLYPKAQHF. Written as DNA, the CDR3 is TGTGCCAGTAGCACCGGGTCCCTTTACCCCAAGGCCCAGCATTTT.

J is TRBJ1-1 and V is TRBV11-2; 8 bases agree with TRBD1. This CDR3 is 15 amino acids long. Germline CDR1 and CDR2: SGHAT and FQNNGV. V gave up 0 bases and J gave up 3 bases; unmatched junction bases: 3. CDR3 loop: CASSLEGQGYTEAFF. CDR3 nucleotides: TGTGCCAGCAGCTTAGAAGGACAGGGATACACTGAAGCTTTCTTT.

The V and J genes are TRBV11-2 and TRBJ1-2; a weak D match, TRBD1 (5 bases). The CDR3 runs 12 residues. Germline V CDR1 and CDR2: SGHAT, FQNNGV. V lost 6 bases, J lost 8 bases, and 13 bases lay in between. The CDR3 DNA sequence: TGTGCCAGCAGTTGGGAGGGGAACGGCTACACCTTC. This encodes CASSWEGNGYTF.

This chain joins TRBV19 and TRBJ1-2; TRBD1 might be the D (6 bases). Germline values: CDR1 LNHDA, CDR2 SQIVND (reference sequence). This CDR3 contains 13 residues. Trimming removed 5 bases at V and 8 bases at J, with 15 bases between. The CDR3: CASSFYLQGGYTF. CDR3 nucleotide sequence: TGTGCCAGTAGTTTCTACCTCCAGGGGGGCTACACCTTC.

The genes are TRBV6-5 and TRBJ1-6, with D uncertain. CDR3 length: 13 residues. With 4 bases removed from V and 4 bases from J, the gap between germline ends came to 5 bases. Germline V gene lookup returns CDR1 MNHEY and CDR2 SVGAGI. The CDR3 protein is CASSLLYNSPLHF. The CDR3 DNA reads TGTGCCAGCAGTTTACTGTATAATTCACCCCTCCACTTT.

The chain joins TRBV30 to TRBJ1-1; D not certain. V lost 4 bases and J 3 bases, leaving 12 bases between the germline ends. Germline V lookup: CDR1 GTSNPN, CDR2 SVGIG (reference sequence). The CDR3 length is 13 residues. The CDR3 is CAWTHGPYTEAFF. The CDR3 DNA follows: TGTGCCTGGACTCATGGGCCGTACACTGAAGCTTTCTTT.

This clone showed up just once. The chain is built from TRBV18 and TRBJ1-4; TRBD1 agrees at 10 bases. The CDR3 length is 16 residues. Germline loops: CDR1 KGHSH, CDR2 LQKENI. The junction had 1 base not matched to a gene; V was cut back by 3 bases and J by 0 bases. The CDR3 DNA reads TGTGCCAGCTCACCGACAGGGGGCCCAACTAATGAAAAACTGTTTTTT. Translating gives CASSPTGGPTNEKLFF. Together with reference TRBV18 and TRBJ1-4, the CDR3 gives the full variable domain: NAGVMQNPRHLVRRRGQEARLRCSPMKGHSHVYWYRQLPEEGLKFMVYLQKENIIDESGMPKERFSAEFPKEGPSILRIQQVVRGDSAAYFCASSPTGGPTNEKLFFGSGTQLSVL.

The chain links TRBV28 to TRBJ1-6; maybe TRBD1 (5 bases). With 5 bases removed from V and 8 bases from J, the gap between germline ends came to 16 bases. The germline V gene encodes CDR1 MDHEN and CDR2 SYDVKM. This CDR3 contains 15 residues. CDR3 sequence: CASSPVQALHSPLHF. CDR3 coding DNA: TGTGCCAGCAGTCCCGTACAGGCTCTCCATTCACCCCTCCACTTT.

In this sample, this clone turned up a few times. V gene TRBV5-6 combines with J gene TRBJ2-1; a possible D gene is TRBD1 (6 bases). CDR3 length: 14 residues. Looked up from germline, CDR1 is SGHDT and CDR2 is YYEEEE. V lost 0 bases, J lost 5 bases, and 9 bases lay in between. The chain's CDR3 is CASSLGTDNNEQFF. CDR3 sequence (DNA): TGTGCCAGCAGCTTGGGGACAGATAACAATGAGCAGTTCTTC.

Concerning this clone: In the same sample, other DNA sequences code for this CDR3. The chain couples TRBV11-2 to TRBJ2-1, with TRBD2 matching over 9 bases. CDR1 and CDR2 (germline): SGHAT, FQNNGV. The CDR3 loop spans 16 amino acids. The junction had 11 bases not matched to a gene; V was cut back by 1 base and J by 10 bases. CDR3 residues: CASSLGGAGGPGEQFF. The CDR3 nucleotides read TGTGCCAGCAGCTTAGGAGGTGCGGGGGGGCCGGGGGAGCAGTTCTTC. Variable domain in full (rest from reference TRBV11-2 and TRBJ2-1): EAGVAQSPRYKIIEKRQSVAFWCNPISGHATLYWYQQILGQGPKLLIQFQNNGVVDDSQLPKDRFSAERLKGVDSTLKIQPAKLEDSAVYLCASSLGGAGGPGEQFFGPGTRLTVL.

CDR3 sequence: CAWDHPGQPQHF. The CDR3 DNA follows: TGTGCCTGGGACCACCCGGGGCAGCCCCAGCATTTT. The genes are TRBV30 and TRBJ1-5; D unclear. Germline V gives CDR1 GTSNPN, CDR2 SVGIG (reference sequence). Trimming took 5 bases from V and 7 from J, leaving 12 bases between them. The CDR3 has 12 residues. The variable domain in full, with the rest retrieved from reference TRBV30 and TRBJ1-5, is SQTIHQWPATLVQPVGSPLSLECTVEGTSNPNLYWYRQAAGRGLQLLFYSVGIGQISSEVPQNLSASRPQDRQFILSSKKLLLSDSGFYLCAWDHPGQPQHFGDGTRLSIL.

V and J are TRBV29-1 and TRBJ1-1; 9 positions agree with TRBD1. V lost 7 bases to trimming and J lost 0 bases; unmatched junction nucleotides: 3. The CDR3 is 13 amino acids. Per the germline V gene, CDR1 is SQVTM and CDR2 is ANQGSEA. The CDR3 DNA reads TGCAGCGGCGACAGGGGGATGAACACTGAAGCTTTCTTT. Translating gives CSGDRGMNTEAFF.

This clone came up once. Distinct nucleotide sequences in the sample also encode this CDR3. The chain carries TRBV28 and TRBJ1-4; TRBD1 matches 8 bases. Germline CDR1 is MDHEN and CDR2 is SYDVKM. The CDR3 has 14 residues. Trimming removed 6 bases from V and 8 bases from J; junction bases left unmatched: 8. DNA for the CDR3: TGTGCCAGCAGACCTGGACAGGGTTTAGAAAAACTGTTTTTT. It is translated as CASRPGQGLEKLFF.

The rearrangement links TRBV4-3 to TRBJ1-1; perhaps TRBD1 as D (6 bases). The CDR3 totals 11 residues. V was trimmed by 1 base and J by 10 bases, leaving 7 bases between them. Germline lookup yields CDR1 LGHNA and CDR2 YSLEER. CDR3 protein: CASSQGQVAFF. Here the CDR3 DNA reads TGCGCCAGCAGCCAAGGACAGGTAGCTTTCTTT.

The rearrangement uses TRBV24-1 and TRBJ1-2, with a possible D match to TRBD1 (6 bases). The length of the CDR3 is 15 residues. Germline V gives CDR1 KGHDR, CDR2 SFDVKD. The V gene lost 5 bases and the J gene lost 4 bases, with 16 bases spanning the gap. The DNA of the CDR3 is TGTGCCACCAGTGCTCCAGGGGCCTTCCCCTATGGCTACACCTTC. Its protein product is CATSAPGAFPYGYTF.